What follows describes a single T cell receptor (beta chain). CDR3 length: 16 residues. The V end was cut by 2 bases, the J end by 7 bases, with 18 bases between. Germline CDR1 and CDR2: SGHAT and FQNNGV. This record comes from a study of blood T cell repertoires in COVID-19. Study details: Nucleic acid was either cDNA or gDNA, and it came from T cells, B-cell-depleted T cells, or PBMCs.

In the original processing: Amplifying reference gene primers gave estimates of nucleated cell counts. Profiled with immunoSEQ multiplex PCR; TCRdb holds only in-frame clones, not every one. The DNA was the basis for D and trimming; V, J and clone size are from that table. The sample has around 200,000 clones, 70% to 90% seen once; the top ten hold around 1.3%. Recruitment covered 20 to 25 US areas and drew participants whose ages spanned roughly 18 to 89 years. Specimen: PBMCs or T cells enriched from blood (not recorded which). V is TRBV11-2 and J is TRBJ2-1; perhaps TRBD1 as D (5 bases). This TCR was recovered from a young man who had recovered from COVID-19. DNA of the CDR3: TGTGCCAGCAGCTTATTTGGGCAGGGATTAGGGAATGAGCAGTTCTTC. Protein: CASSLFGQGLGNEQFF.